This T cell receptor beta chain comes out of a study of human T cells and chemical hapten exposure. On the study more broadly: Largely, small differences in pooled library volume made per-sample TCR yields vary.

MiXCR, applied by TCRdb to the RACE reads, yields one record per CDR3 protein. The repertoire holds over 85,000 distinct CDR3 sequences, with 8.5% to 9% as singletons. The V end was cut by 2 bases, the J end by 5 bases, with 14 bases between. CDR1 SGHNT and CDR2 YYREEE come from the germline V gene (reference sequence). CDR3 length: 15 residues. As to time point: healthy volunteer bleed at 2 weeks. The template was total RNA from unfractionated whole blood. The TCR originated in a female donor in good health. Some clones in this sample may be carry-over from other donors' samples. The chain recombines TRBV5-4 with TRBJ2-1; D is unresolved. Material: whole blood. CDR3 protein: CASSLRALWDNEQFF. In DNA, the CDR3 is TGTGCCAGCAGCTTAAGGGCATTGTGGGACAATGAGCAGTTCTTC. Complete variable domain (other parts from reference TRBV5-4 and TRBJ2-1): ETGVTQSPTHLIKTRGQQVTLRCSSQSGHNTVSWYQQALGQGPQFIFQYYREEENGRGNFPPRFSGLQFPNYSSELNVNALELDDSALYLCASSLRALWDNEQFFGPGTRLTVL.